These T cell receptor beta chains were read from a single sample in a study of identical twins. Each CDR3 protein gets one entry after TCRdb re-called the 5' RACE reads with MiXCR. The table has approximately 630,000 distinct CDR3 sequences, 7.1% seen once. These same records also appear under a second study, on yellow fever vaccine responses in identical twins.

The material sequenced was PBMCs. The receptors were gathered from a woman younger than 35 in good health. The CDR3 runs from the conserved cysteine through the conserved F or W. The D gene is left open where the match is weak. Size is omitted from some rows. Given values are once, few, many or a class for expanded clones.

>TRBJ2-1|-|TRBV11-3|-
TGTGCCAGCAGCTTGGCGTCTTTCGCGGTCGACAATGAGCAGTTCTTC
CASSLASFAVDNEQFF
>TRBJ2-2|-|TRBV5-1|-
TGCGCCAGCAGCTTGAAATGGGGGAACACCGGGGAGCTGTTTTTT
CASSLKWGNTGELFF
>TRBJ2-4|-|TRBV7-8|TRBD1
TGTGCCAGCAGCACGGGGGGACAGGGAAACATTCAGTACTTC
CASSTGGQGNIQYF
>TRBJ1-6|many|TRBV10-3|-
TGTGCCATCAGTGAGCCGGGACCCTCGGATTCACCCCTCCACTTT
CAISEPGPSDSPLHF
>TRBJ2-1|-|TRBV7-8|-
TGTGCCAGCAGCCTTCTACTCCCCTCCTACAATGAGCAGTTCTTC
CASSLLLPSYNEQFF
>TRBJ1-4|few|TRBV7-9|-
TGTGCCAGCAGCTCCCGTCCGGGGGAGGCAACTAATGAAAAACTGTTTTTT
CASSSRPGEATNEKLFF
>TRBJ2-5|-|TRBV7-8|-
TGTGCCAGCAGCTTAGAGATTTTGGGCTCTACCACAGATACCCAGTACTTC
CASSLEILGSTTDTQYF
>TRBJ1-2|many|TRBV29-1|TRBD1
TGCAGCGTATCACAGCCCGGGGACAGCATCTATGGCTACACCTTC
CSVSQPGDSIYGYTF
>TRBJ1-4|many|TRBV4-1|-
TGCGCCAGCAGCCAAGTTGGGCTGGGAAATGAAAAACTGTTTTTT
CASSQVGLGNEKLFF
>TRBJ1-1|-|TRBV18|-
TGTGCCAGCTCACCACCGTATCCAGGGGTGAACACTGAAGCTTTCTTT
CASSPPYPGVNTEAFF
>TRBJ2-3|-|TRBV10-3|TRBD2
TGTGCCATCACCACCCCGGGACTAGACACAGATACGCAGTATTTT
CAITTPGLDTDTQYF
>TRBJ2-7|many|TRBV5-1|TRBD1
TGCGCCAGCAGCCGCTGGACAGGAAGCTACGAGCAGTACTTC
CASSRWTGSYEQYF
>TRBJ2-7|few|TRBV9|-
TGTGCCAGCAGCGTAGTCGGGCACAGAGGGATTGGAGAGCAGTACTTC
CASSVVGHRGIGEQYF
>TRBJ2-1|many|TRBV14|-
TGTGCCAGCAGCCAAGCAGTAAAGCAGTTCTTC
CASSQAVKQFF
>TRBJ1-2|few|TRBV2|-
TGTGCCAGCAGTGAAAGGGACAAGGGCAGCGGCTACACCTTC
CASSERDKGSGYTF
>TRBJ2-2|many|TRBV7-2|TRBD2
TGTGCCAGCAGCTTAGTACCGGGGGGTACCGGGGAGCTGTTTTTT
CASSLVPGGTGELFF
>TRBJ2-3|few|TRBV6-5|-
TGTGCCAGCAGTTACTCGGGGGCGCCCACAGATACGCAGTATTTT
CASSYSGAPTDTQYF
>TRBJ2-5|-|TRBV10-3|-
TGTGCCACAAGGGGCGGGGGCAACCAAGAGACCCAGTACTTC
CATRGGGNQETQYF
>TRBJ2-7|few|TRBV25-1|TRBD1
TGTGCCAGCAGTGAATGGGGCTCGTGGACAGGGGGTTACGAGCAGTACTTC
CASSEWGSWTGGYEQYF
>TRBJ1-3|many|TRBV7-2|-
TGTGCCAGCAGCTTAGGAACAGGGTTCAGCTCTGGAAACACCATATATTTT
CASSLGTGFSSGNTIYF
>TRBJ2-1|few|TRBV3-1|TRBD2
TGTGCCAGCAAGCTACTAGCGGGAGGGGTCAATGAGCAGTTCTTC
CASKLLAGGVNEQFF
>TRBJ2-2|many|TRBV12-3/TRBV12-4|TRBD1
TGTGCCAGCAGTTTACGGACAGGGGCTCTCACCGGGGAGCTGTTTTTT
CASSLRTGALTGELFF
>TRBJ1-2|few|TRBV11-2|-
TGTGCCAGCAGCTTGGGGTCAGATGGCTACACCTTC
CASSLGSDGYTF
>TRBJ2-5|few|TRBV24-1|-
TGTGCCACCGCCCGGGAGTGGGGAGAGACCCAGTACTTC
CATAREWGETQYF
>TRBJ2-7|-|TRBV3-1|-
TGTGCCAGCACCCGGGGGCAGCAAGGAACCTACGAGCAGTACTTC
CASTRGQQGTYEQYF
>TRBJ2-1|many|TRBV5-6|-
TGTGCCAGCAGCTTAGGGGGGGACCTGCCCAATGAGCAGTTCTTC
CASSLGGDLPNEQFF
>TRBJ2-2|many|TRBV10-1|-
TGCGCCAGCAGTGGCGGCAGGCAGACCGGGGAGCTGTTTTTT
CASSGGRQTGELFF
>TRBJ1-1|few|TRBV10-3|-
TGTGCCATCACCGACCGGGCTGGGACCACTGAAGCTTTCTTT
CAITDRAGTTEAFF
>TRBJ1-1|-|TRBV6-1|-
TGTGCCAGCAGCCTAACCGACCAGGGGTTTGACACTGAAGCTTTCTTT
CASSLTDQGFDTEAFF
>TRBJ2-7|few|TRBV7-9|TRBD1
TGTGCCAGCAGCTTAGCGAAGACAGGGGGCAGGTACGAGCAGTACTTC
CASSLAKTGGRYEQYF
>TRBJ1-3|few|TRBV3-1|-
TGTGCCAGCAGCCCATCCGTCTCTGGAAACACCATATATTTT
CASSPSVSGNTIYF
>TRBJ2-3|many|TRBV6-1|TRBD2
TGTGCCAGCATCGGGGGGTTGGAAGATACGCAGTATTTT
CASIGGLEDTQYF
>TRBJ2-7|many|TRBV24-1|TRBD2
TGTGCCACCAGTGGAAGCGGGAGATGGTACGAGCAGTACTTC
CATSGSGRWYEQYF
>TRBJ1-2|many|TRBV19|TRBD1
TGTGCCAGTAACCCTCGACAGGGCCAGGGTGGATATGGCTACACCTTC
CASNPRQGQGGYGYTF
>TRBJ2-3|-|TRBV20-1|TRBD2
TGCAGTGCGGAGGGACTAGCGGGGGCGGGAGGCACAGATACGCAGTATTTT
CSAEGLAGAGGTDTQYF
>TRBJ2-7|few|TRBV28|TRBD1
TGTGCCAGCACCACGAACAGGGGGGTCCCCTACGAGCAGTACTTC
CASTTNRGVPYEQYF
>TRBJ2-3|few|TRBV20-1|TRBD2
TGCAGTGCTAGAGATCTGCTTATGGTTCCGAGCGGGGGGACGACTGATACGCAGTATTTT
CSARDLLMVPSGGTTDTQYF
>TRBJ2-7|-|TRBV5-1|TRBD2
TGCGCCAGCACGCTTGGGACTAGCGGGGCCTACGAGCAGTACTTC
CASTLGTSGAYEQYF